The present T cell receptor beta chain was sequenced within a study of blood T cells in healthy people across ages. RNA extraction gave at least 5 micrograms of total RNA per sample. The V end lost 4 bases, the J end lost 1 base, and 10 bases lay between the germline ends. This CDR3 has 14 residues. Germline V lookup: CDR1 MNHEY, CDR2 SVGAGI. A sample-barcoded 5' primer and a J-beta primer mix were used in a second PCR of about 7 to 12 cycles. TCRdb itself ran the 5' RACE reads through MiXCR, one entry per CDR3 protein. The data hold more than 900,000 distinct CDR3 sequences, with approximately 25% observed a single time. These same data were also listed under a study on T cells of mothers and their children. Per that study: Study donors consisted of a few healthy Caucasian mothers and their six children. At a rate of 1.5 ug per 15 ul, cDNA synthesis received all of the extracted RNA. Similar thymic selection effects on TCR recombination output appear in pairs, both related and unrelated.

Input material: blood. The gene calls are TRBV6-5 and TRBJ2-5; D gene unclear. This receptor was taken from a girl aged 2 to 9 in good health. This chain's CDR3 is CASSSPLTQETQYF. The CDR3 DNA reads as TGTGCCAGCAGTTCGCCACTAACCCAAGAGACCCAGTACTTC.